Each of the 24 T cell receptor beta chains below was sequenced from the same sample in a study of CXCR3-negative and CXCR3-positive naive CD8 T cells. The method, 5' RACE with UMI labels, was used to prepare the TRB cDNA libraries. One entry per CDR3 protein, without DNA, is what TCRdb gives after re-calling the 5' RACE reads. The sample includes some 66,000 distinct CDR3 sequences. The sequenced material came from naive CXCR3- CD8+ T cells from blood. As for subset: CD45RO-CCR7+CD27+CD95- naive CD8+ T cells lacking CXCR3 (TNR3-). The receptors shown here come from a human donor in good health. Some clones in this sample may be carry-over from other donors' samples.

The chain combines TRBV19 with TRBJ2-7; absent DNA, TCRdb's TRBD1 call cannot be checked. Germline CDR1 reads LNHDA; CDR2 reads SQIVND (reference sequence). CDR3 size: 14 residues. The CDR3 region is CASGQGRSLYEQYF. The complete variable domain, with remaining parts taken from reference TRBV19 and TRBJ2-7, reads DGGITQSPKYLFRKEGQNVTLSCEQNLNHDAMYWYRQDPGQGLRLIYYSQIVNDFQKGDIAEGYSVSREKKESFPLTVTSAQKNPTAFYLCASGQGRSLYEQYFGPGTRLTVT.

The rearrangement links TRBV29-1 to TRBJ2-2; TCRdb names TRBD2, which stays unverified in the absence of DNA. The CDR3 has 17 residues. Germline V lookup: CDR1 SQVTM, CDR2 ANQGSEA. CDR3 amino acids: CSVGLSGTQSNTGELFF.

V usage is TRBV11-2 and J usage is TRBJ2-5; without DNA, the TCRdb call of TRBD2 cannot be checked. The length of the CDR3 is 17 residues. Germline V gives CDR1 SGHAT, CDR2 FQNNGV. The CDR3 loop reads CASSLGTSGGGTETQYF.

V and J are TRBV4-3 and TRBJ1-4. The CDR3 length is 16 residues. Per the germline V gene, CDR1 is LGHNA and CDR2 is YSLEER. The CDR3 is CASSQDWRIGNEKLFF.

The chain recombines TRBV7-9 with TRBJ2-7. Germline loops: CDR1 SEHNR, CDR2 FQNEAQ (reference sequence). This CDR3 region has 13 residues. CDR3 sequence reads: CASRLESHYEQYF.

The chain recombines TRBV7-9 with TRBJ2-5; TCRdb names TRBD1, which stays unverified in the absence of DNA. The CDR3 length is 15 residues. Per germline, CDR1 SEHNR and CDR2 FQNEAQ (reference sequence). CDR3 sequence reads: CASSLAAGAYETQYF.

This chain joins TRBV29-1 and TRBJ2-1; lacking DNA, the TRBD2 call made by TCRdb goes unchecked. The CDR3 is made up of 14 amino acids. Germline values: CDR1 SQVTM, CDR2 ANQGSEA. The CDR3 region is CSVGLAGDYNEQFF.

This chain joins TRBV20-1 and TRBJ2-3; TCRdb proposes TRBD2, but this gene call is untestable without DNA. This CDR3 comprises 15 residues. Per germline, CDR1 DFQATT and CDR2 SNEGSKA (reference sequence). CDR3 region: CSARELASGQDTQYF.

This chain links TRBV9 with TRBJ2-7. This CDR3 contains 12 residues. Germline V gene sequence: CDR1 SGDLS, CDR2 YYNGEE. The CDR3 spells CASSVVDYEQYF.

The gene calls are TRBV30 and TRBJ1-1. From germline, CDR1 is GTSNPN and CDR2 SVGIG (reference sequence). The CDR3 extends over 13 amino acids. CDR3 sequence reads: CAWSLVLYTEAFF.

V gene TRBV28 combines with J gene TRBJ2-1; the TRBD2 assignment by TCRdb is unverifiable without DNA. The CDR3 has 20 amino acids. The germline gives CDR1 MDHEN, CDR2 SYDVKM. CDR3 amino acids: CASSSTGVGTSGGLYNEQFF.

The V and J genes are TRBV28 and TRBJ2-7. CDR1 is MDHEN and CDR2 is SYDVKM in the germline V gene. The CDR3 loop spans 14 amino acids. CDR3 amino acids: CASSQLTSSYEQYF.

The chain employs TRBV6-2 or TRBV6-3 and TRBJ2-7; TCRdb returns TRBD1, unconfirmable since there is no DNA. The length of the CDR3 is 15 residues. The germline gives CDR1 MNHEY, CDR2 SVGEGT. The CDR3: CASSYDGTGGYEQYF.

The V and J genes are TRBV7-2 and TRBJ2-7; the TRBD2 assignment by TCRdb is unverifiable without DNA. CDR1 and CDR2 from the germline V gene are SGHTA and FQGNSA. The CDR3 length is 17 residues. The CDR3 region is CASSSQFSGGAGAEQYF.

CDR3: CSVVGGGGATDTQYF. The V call is TRBV29-1, the J call TRBJ2-3; absent DNA, TCRdb's TRBD1 call cannot be checked. CDR3 length equals 15 residues. CDR1 SQVTM and CDR2 ANQGSEA come from the germline V gene.

The J gene is TRBJ2-7, the V gene TRBV11-2; there is no DNA to check the TCRdb D call of TRBD1. In germline, CDR1 is SGHAT, CDR2 FQNNGV. The CDR3 spans 17 residues. CDR3 region: CASSSWDQGLRDYEQYF.

This chain connects TRBV6-4 to TRBJ2-1; TCRdb calls TRBD2, which cannot be checked without DNA. This CDR3 has 14 residues. Germline V lookup: CDR1 MRHNA, CDR2 SNTAGT. The CDR3 region is CASSEGLEGNEQFF.

The chain carries TRBV5-1 and TRBJ2-7; the TCRdb D gene call, TRBD1, has no DNA to confirm it. The CDR3 spans 16 residues. From germline, CDR1 is SGHRS and CDR2 YFSETQ. Here the CDR3 reads CASSDRGGGRSYEQYF.

The chain recombines TRBV6-2 or TRBV6-3 with TRBJ1-2; the TCRdb D gene call, TRBD1, has no DNA to confirm it. Germline-derived CDR1 and CDR2 are MNHEY and SVGEGT. The CDR3 is 16 amino acids. The chain's CDR3 is CASSWDSALPSGGYTF.

The rearrangement uses TRBV20-1 and TRBJ1-1; TCRdb calls TRBD1, which cannot be checked without DNA. The CDR3 is made up of 17 amino acids. Germline-derived CDR1 and CDR2 are DFQATT and SNEGSKA (reference sequence). The CDR3 protein is CSAQGGGDITSSTEAFF.

CDR3 amino acids: CSVDEDSHNQETQYF. The gene calls are TRBV29-1 and TRBJ2-5; TCRdb calls TRBD1, which cannot be checked without DNA. Germline lookup yields CDR1 SQVTM and CDR2 ANQGSEA. This CDR3 is built from 15 residues.

This chain uses TRBV3-1 with TRBJ1-2; lacking DNA, the TRBD1 call made by TCRdb goes unchecked. The CDR3 contains 13 residues. The V gene's germline CDR1 is LGHDT and CDR2 YNNKEL (reference sequence). CDR3 residues: CASSPTGGDGYTF.

The chain uses TRBV29-1 and TRBJ2-6; TCRdb indicates TRBD1, and absent DNA this call remains unverified. The CDR3 is 16 residues long. CDR1 is SQVTM, CDR2 ANQGSEA, per germline. The chain's CDR3 is CSVEDSGAAGANVLTF.

The V and J genes are TRBV12-3 or TRBV12-4 and TRBJ2-2; TCRdb calls TRBD1, which cannot be checked without DNA. CDR3 size: 16 residues. This CDR3 is CARFHPGQGRVGELFF.